This T cell receptor (beta chain) was observed in a study of T cells in Graves' hyperthyroidism and ophthalmopathy. For the study at large: Prior to any treatment, at the point of initial diagnosis, peripheral blood was collected.

Based on clinical symptoms, serum thyroxine and TRAb, thyroid ultrasound and orbital computed tomography, diagnoses were reached. Of note for this clonotype: This may come from a read error, since a much larger clone is one base off.

RNA transcripts gave rise to amplified TCR beta CDR3 regions. In the first-round RT-PCR of the TCR CDR3, the HTBI primer set was used. TCRdb redid the calling of the multiplex PCR reads with MiXCR, one entry per CDR3 protein. The sample lists nearly 750,000 distinct CDR3 sequences, 35% occurring once. The length of the CDR3 is 14 residues. V shed 1 base and J 5 bases; nucleotides not matched to a gene: 7. CDR1 is DFQATT and CDR2 is SNEGSKA in the germline V gene (reference sequence). The receptor's source is a woman aged 40 to 50 with Graves' hyperthyroidism. The sequenced sample was blood. The chain employs TRBV20-1 and TRBJ2-5; 7 nucleotides align to TRBD2. DNA for the CDR3: TGCAGTGCTAGAGGTACTAGCGCCTCGGAGACCCAGTACTTC. It yields the protein CSARGTSASETQYF.